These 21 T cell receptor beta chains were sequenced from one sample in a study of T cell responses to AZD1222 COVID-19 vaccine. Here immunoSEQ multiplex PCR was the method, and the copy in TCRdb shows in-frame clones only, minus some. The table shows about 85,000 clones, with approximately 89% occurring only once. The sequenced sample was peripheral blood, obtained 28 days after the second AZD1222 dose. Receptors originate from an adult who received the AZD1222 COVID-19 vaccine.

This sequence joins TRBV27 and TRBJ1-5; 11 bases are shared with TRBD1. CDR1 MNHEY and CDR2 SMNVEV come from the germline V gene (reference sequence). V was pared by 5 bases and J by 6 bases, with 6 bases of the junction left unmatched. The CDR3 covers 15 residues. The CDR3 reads CASSHGQGAFQPQHF. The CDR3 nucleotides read TGTGCCAGCAGTCATGGACAGGGGGCGTTTCAGCCCCAGCATTTT.

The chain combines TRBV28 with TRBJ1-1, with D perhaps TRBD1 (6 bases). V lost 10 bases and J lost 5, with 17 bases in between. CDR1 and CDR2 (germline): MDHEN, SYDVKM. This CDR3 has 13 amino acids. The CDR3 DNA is TGTGCCACTCAGTCCGGAGGGGGGACTGAAGCTTTCTTT. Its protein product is CATQSGGGTEAFF.

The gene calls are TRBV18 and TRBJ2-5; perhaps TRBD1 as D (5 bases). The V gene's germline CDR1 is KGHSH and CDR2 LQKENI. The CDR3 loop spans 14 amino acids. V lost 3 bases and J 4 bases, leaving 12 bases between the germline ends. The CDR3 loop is CASSPAGSRETQYF. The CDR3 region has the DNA TGTGCCAGCTCACCGGCAGGGTCTAGAGAGACCCAGTACTTC.

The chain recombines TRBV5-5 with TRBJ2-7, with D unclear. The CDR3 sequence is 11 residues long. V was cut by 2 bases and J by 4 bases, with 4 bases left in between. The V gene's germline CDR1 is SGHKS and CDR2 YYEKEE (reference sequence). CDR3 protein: CASSFGYEQYF. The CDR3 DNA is TGTGCCAGCAGCTTTGGGTACGAGCAGTACTTC.

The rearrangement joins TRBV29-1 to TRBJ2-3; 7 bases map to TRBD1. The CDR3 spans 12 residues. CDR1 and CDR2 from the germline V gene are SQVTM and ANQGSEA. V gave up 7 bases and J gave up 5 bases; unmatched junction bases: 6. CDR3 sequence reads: CSGDRVQDTQYF. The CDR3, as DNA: TGCAGCGGTGACAGGGTTCAAGATACGCAGTATTTT.

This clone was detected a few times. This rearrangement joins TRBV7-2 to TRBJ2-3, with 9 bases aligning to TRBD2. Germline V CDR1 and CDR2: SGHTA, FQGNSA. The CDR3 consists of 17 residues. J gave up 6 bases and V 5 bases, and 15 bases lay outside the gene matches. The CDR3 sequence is CASSDQSAAGGRDTQYF. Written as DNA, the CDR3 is TGTGCCAGCAGCGACCAGTCGGCTGCGGGAGGGCGGGATACGCAGTATTTT.

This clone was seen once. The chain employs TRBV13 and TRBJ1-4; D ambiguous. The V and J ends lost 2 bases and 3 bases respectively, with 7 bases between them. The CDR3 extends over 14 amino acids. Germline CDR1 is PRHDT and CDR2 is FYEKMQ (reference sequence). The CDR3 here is CASSLKVSNEKLFF. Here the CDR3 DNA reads TGTGCCAGCAGCTTAAAGGTTTCTAATGAAAAACTGTTTTTT.

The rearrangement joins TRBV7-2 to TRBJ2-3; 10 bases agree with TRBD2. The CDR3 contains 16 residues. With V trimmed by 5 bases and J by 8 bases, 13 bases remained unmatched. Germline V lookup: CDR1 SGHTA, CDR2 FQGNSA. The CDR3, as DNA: TGTGCCAGCAGCGCCGGGACTAGCGTCCGTACGGGTACGCAGTATTTT. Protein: CASSAGTSVRTGTQYF. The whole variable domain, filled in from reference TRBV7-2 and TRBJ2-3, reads GAGVSQSPSNKVTEKGKDVELRCDPISGHTALYWYRQSLGQGLEFLIYFQGNSAPDKSGLPSDRFSAERTGGSVSTLTIQRTQQEDSAVYLCASSAGTSVRTGTQYFGPGTRLTVL.

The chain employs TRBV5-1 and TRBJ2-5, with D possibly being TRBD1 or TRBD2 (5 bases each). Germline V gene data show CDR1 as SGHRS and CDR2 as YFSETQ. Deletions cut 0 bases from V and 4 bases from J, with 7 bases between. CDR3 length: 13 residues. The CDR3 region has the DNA TGCGCCAGCAGCTTGGTGGGGACAGAGACCCAGTACTTC. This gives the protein CASSLVGTETQYF.

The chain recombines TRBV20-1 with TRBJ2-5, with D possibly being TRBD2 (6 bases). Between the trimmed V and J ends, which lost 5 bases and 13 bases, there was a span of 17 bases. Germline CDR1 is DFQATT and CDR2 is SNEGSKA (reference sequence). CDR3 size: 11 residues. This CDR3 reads CSALGPGAVYF. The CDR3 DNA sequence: TGCAGTGCTTTGGGGCCGGGAGCCGTGTACTTC.

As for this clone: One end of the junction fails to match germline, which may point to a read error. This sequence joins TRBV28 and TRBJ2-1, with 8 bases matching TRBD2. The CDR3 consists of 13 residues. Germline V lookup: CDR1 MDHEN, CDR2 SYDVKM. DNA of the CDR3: TGTGCCAGCAGTTTCCTCCAGGCGGGGGGCCCCGTCTTC. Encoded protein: CASSFLQAGGPVF.

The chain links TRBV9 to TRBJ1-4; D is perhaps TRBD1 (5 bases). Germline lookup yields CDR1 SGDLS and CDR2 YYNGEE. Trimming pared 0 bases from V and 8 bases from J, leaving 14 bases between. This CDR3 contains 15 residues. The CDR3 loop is CASSVAGESWEKLFF. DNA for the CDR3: TGTGCCAGCAGCGTAGCGGGGGAGTCTTGGGAAAAACTGTTTTTT.

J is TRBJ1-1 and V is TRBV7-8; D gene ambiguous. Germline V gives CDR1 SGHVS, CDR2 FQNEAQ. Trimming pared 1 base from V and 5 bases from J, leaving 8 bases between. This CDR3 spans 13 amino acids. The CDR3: CASSLVETTEAFF. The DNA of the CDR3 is TGTGCCAGCAGCTTAGTAGAGACTACTGAAGCTTTCTTT.

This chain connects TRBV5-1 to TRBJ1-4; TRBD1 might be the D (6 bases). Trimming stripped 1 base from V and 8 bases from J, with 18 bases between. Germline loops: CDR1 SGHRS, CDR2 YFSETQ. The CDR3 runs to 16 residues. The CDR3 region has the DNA TGCGCCAGCAGCTTGTGGGGTCGAGGGGGAGAGGAAAAACTGTTTTTT. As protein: CASSLWGRGGEEKLFF.

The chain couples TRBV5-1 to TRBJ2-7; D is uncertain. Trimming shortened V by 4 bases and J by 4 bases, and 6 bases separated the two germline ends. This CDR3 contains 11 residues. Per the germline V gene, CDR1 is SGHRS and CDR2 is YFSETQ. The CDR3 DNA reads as TGCGCCAGCAGCACCAATTACGAGCAGTACTTC. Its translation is CASSTNYEQYF.

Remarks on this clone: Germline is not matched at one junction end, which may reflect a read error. CDR3 amino acids: CASRYFGEGDEQFF. In DNA, the CDR3 is TGTGCCAGCAGATACTTCGGGGAAGGAGATGAGCAGTTCTTC. V is TRBV6-5 and J is TRBJ2-1; D may be TRBD2 (5 bases). Germline V gene lookup returns CDR1 MNHEY and CDR2 SVGAGI. The CDR3 loop spans 14 amino acids.

The CDR3 nucleotides read TGCGCCAGCAGGAGGACTAGCGGATCTTACAATGAGCAGTTCTTC. It translates to CASRRTSGSYNEQFF. The chain joins TRBV4-3 to TRBJ2-1; 10 bases are shared with TRBD2. The CDR3 spans 15 residues. The V gene end was trimmed by 6 bases and the J gene end by 4 bases; junction bases not matched to a gene: 6. Germline CDR1 LGHNA, CDR2 YSLEER.

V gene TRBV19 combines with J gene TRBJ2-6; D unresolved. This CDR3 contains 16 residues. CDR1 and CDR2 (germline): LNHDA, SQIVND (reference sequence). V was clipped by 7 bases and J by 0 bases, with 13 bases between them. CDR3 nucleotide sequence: TGTGCCAGTAACCCGGACGGATACTCTGGGGCCAACGTCCTGACTTTC. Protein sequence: CASNPDGYSGANVLTF.

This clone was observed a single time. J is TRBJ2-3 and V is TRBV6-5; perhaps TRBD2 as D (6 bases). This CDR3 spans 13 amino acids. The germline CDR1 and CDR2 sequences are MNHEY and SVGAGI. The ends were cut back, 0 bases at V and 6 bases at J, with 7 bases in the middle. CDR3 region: CASSYSREDTQYF. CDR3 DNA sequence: TGTGCCAGCAGTTACTCACGGGAGGATACGCAGTATTTT.

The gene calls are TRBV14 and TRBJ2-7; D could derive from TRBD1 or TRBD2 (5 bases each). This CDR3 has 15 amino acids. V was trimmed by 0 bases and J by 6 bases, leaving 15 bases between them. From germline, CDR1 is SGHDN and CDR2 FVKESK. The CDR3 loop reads CASSQEALVGGEQYF. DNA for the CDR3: TGTGCCAGCAGCCAAGAGGCCCTAGTTGGGGGCGAGCAGTACTTC.

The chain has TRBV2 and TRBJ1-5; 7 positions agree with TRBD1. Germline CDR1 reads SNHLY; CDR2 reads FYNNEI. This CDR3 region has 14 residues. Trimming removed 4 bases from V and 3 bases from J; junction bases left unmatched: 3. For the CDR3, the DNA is TGTGCCAGCAGTGGGGGGACAGCCAATCAGCCCCAGCATTTT. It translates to CASSGGTANQPQHF.